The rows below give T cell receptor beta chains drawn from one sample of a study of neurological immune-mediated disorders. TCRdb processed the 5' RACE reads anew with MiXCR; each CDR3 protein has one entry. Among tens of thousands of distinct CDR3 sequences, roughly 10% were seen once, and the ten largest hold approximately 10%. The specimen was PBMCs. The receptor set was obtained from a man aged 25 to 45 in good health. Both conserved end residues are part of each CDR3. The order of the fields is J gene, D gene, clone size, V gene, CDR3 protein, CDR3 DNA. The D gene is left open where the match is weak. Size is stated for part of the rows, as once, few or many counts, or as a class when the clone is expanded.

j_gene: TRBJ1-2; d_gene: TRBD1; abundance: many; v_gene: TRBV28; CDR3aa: CATPGTRGQGANGYTF; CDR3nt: TGTGCCACACCAGGGACTAGGGGGCAGGGGGCGAATGGCTACACCTTC
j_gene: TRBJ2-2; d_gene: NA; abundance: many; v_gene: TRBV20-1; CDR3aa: CSAAQNTGELFF; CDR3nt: TGCAGTGCTGCCCAGAACACCGGGGAGCTGTTTTTT
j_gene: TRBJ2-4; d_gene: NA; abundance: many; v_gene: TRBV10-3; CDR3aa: CAISESQRTVTAKNIQYF; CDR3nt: TGTGCCATCAGTGAGTCGCAGAGGACAGTAACGGCCAAAAACATTCAGTACTTC
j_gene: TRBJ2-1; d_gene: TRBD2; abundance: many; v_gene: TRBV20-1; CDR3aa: CSAKTGTSGIYEQFF; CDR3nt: TGCAGTGCTAAAACCGGGACTAGCGGGATCTATGAGCAGTTCTTC
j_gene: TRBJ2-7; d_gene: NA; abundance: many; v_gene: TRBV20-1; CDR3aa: CSARDRSSAYYEQYF; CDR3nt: TGCAGTGCTAGAGATAGATCTAGCGCCTACTACGAGCAGTACTTC
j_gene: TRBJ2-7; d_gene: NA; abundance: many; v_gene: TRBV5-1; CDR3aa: CASSNTANSYEQYF; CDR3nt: TGCGCCAGCAGTAATACAGCTAACTCCTACGAGCAGTACTTC
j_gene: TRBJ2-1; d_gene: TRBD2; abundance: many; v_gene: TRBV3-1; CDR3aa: CASSRLFSGSVDNEQFF; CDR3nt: TGTGCCAGCAGCCGCCTCTTTAGCGGGTCGGTCGACAATGAGCAGTTCTTC
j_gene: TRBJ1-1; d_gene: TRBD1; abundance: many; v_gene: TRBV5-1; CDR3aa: CASSFGQGAATEAFF; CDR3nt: TGCGCCAGCAGCTTCGGACAGGGGGCAGCCACTGAAGCTTTCTTT
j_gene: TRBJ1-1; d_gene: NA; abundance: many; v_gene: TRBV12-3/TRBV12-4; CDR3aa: CASSFDGPPGTEAFF; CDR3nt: TGTGCCAGCAGTTTTGACGGACCCCCTGGGACTGAAGCTTTCTTT
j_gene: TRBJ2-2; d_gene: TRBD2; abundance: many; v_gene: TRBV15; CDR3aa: CATSRPGTRPGELFF; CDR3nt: TGTGCCACCAGCAGACCCGGGACTAGACCCGGGGAGCTGTTTTTT
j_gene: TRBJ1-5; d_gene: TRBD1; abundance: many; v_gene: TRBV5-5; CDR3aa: CASSRTGGNQPQHF; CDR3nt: TGTGCCAGCAGTCGCACAGGGGGCAATCAGCCCCAGCATTTT
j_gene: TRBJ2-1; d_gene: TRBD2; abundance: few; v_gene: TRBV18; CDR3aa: CASSPPRLAEQFF; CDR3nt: TGTGCCAGCTCACCACCGCGACTAGCGGAGCAGTTCTTC
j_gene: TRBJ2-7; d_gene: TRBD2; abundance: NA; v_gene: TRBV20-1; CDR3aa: CSANPGGSPYEQYF; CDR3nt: TGCAGTGCTAATCCCGGCGGGAGTCCTTACGAGCAGTACTTC
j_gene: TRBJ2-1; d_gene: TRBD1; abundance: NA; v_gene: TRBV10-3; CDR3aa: CAISDKQGTVYNEQFF; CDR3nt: TGTGCCATCAGTGACAAACAGGGGACGGTCTACAATGAGCAGTTCTTC
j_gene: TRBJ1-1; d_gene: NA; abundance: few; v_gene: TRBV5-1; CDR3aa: CASSVDLNTEAFF; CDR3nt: TGCGCCAGCAGCGTGGACCTGAACACTGAAGCTTTCTTT
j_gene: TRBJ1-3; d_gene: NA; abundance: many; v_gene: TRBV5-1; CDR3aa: CASSLVPGAGNTIYF; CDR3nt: TGCGCCAGCAGCTTGGTACCAGGGGCTGGAAACACCATATATTTT
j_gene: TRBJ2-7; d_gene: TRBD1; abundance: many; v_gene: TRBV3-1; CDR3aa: CASSLATGGEQYF; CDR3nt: TGTGCCAGCAGCCTAGCTACAGGGGGCGAGCAGTACTTC
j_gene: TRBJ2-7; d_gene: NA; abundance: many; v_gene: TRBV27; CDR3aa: CASSLSPGLGMDEQYF; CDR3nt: TGTGCCAGCAGTTTATCCCCGGGATTGGGTATGGACGAGCAGTACTTC
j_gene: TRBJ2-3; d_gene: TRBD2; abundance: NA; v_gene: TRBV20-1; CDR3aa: CSARARGGPDTQYF; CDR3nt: TGCAGTGCTAGAGCCCGGGGGGGGCCAGATACGCAGTATTTT
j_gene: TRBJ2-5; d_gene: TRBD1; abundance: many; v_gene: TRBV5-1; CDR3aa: CASSLDSRQGGGETQYF; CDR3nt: TGCGCCAGCAGCTTGGACTCACGACAGGGGGGAGGAGAGACCCAGTACTTC
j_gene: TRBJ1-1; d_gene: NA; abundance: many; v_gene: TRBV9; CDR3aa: CASSAYRDTEAFF; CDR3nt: TGTGCCAGCAGCGCGTACAGGGACACTGAAGCTTTCTTT
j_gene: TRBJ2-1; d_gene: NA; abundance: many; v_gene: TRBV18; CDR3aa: CASSPRLDNEQFF; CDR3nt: TGTGCCAGCTCACCAAGACTAGATAATGAGCAGTTCTTC
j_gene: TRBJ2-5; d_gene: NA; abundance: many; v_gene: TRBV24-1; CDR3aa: CATTSSAAQETQYF; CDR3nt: TGTGCCACCACGTCTTCAGCGGCCCAAGAGACCCAGTACTTC
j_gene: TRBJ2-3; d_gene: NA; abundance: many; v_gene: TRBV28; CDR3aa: CASSYGADTQYF; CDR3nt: TGTGCCAGCAGTTATGGGGCAGATACGCAGTATTTT
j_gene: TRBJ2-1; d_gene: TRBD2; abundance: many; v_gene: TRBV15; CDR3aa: CATSGGGLAAYNEQFF; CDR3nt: TGTGCCACTAGTGGCGGCGGGCTAGCGGCCTACAATGAGCAGTTCTTC
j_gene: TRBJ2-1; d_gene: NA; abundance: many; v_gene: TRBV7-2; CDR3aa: CASSFSGLSNNEQFF; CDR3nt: TGTGCCAGCAGCTTCTCGGGACTCTCGAACAATGAGCAGTTCTTC
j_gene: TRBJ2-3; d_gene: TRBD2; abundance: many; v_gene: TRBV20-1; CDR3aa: CSASVASGRTDTQYF; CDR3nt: TGCAGTGCTAGTGTGGCTAGCGGGAGGACAGATACGCAGTATTTT
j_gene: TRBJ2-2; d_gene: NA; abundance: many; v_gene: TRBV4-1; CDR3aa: CASSQGRQGWAGELFF; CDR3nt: TGCGCCAGCAGCCAAGGAAGGCAGGGTTGGGCCGGGGAGCTGTTTTTT
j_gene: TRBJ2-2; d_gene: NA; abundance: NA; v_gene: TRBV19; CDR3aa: CASSMAGAADTGELFF; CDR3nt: TGTGCCAGTAGTATGGCGGGTGCGGCGGACACCGGGGAGCTGTTTTTT
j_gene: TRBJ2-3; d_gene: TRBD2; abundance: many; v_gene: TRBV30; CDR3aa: CAWSWEGGRTDTQYF; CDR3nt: TGTGCCTGGTCCTGGGAGGGCGGGCGCACAGATACGCAGTATTTT
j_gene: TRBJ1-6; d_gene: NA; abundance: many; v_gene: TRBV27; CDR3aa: CASSLLWGLGSPLHF; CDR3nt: TGTGCCAGCAGTTTATTGTGGGGACTTGGTTCACCCCTCCACTTT
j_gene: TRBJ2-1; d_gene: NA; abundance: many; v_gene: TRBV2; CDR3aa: CASSAGAYNEQFF; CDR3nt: TGTGCCAGCAGTGCGGGGGCCTACAATGAGCAGTTCTTC
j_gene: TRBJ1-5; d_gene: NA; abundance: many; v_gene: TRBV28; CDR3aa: CASNSDGGNQPQHF; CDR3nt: TGTGCCAGCAACTCGGACGGAGGTAATCAGCCCCAGCATTTT
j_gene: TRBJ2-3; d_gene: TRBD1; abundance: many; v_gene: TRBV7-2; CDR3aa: CASSLWDRDTDTQYF; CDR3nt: TGTGCCAGCAGCTTGTGGGACAGGGACACAGATACGCAGTATTTT
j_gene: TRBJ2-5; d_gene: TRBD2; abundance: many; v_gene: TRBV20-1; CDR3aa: CSARAAGGGETQYF; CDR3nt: TGCAGTGCTAGAGCGGCGGGAGGAGGGGAGACCCAGTACTTC
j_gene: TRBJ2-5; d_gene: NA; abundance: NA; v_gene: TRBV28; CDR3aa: CASVVLTGIQETQYF; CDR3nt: TGTGCCAGCGTTGTACTCACCGGGATCCAAGAGACCCAGTACTTC
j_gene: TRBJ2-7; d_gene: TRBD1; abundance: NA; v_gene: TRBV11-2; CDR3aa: CASSSTGQGKIYEQYF; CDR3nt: TGTGCCAGCAGCTCGACCGGACAGGGGAAAATCTACGAGCAGTACTTC
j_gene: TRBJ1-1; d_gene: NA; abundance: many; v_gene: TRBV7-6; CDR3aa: CASSLLGVNTEAFF; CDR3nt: TGTGCCAGCAGCTTATTGGGGGTGAACACTGAAGCTTTCTTT
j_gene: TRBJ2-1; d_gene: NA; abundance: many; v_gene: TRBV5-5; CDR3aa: CASSKGFYNEQFF; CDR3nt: TGTGCCAGCAGCAAGGGGTTCTACAATGAGCAGTTCTTC
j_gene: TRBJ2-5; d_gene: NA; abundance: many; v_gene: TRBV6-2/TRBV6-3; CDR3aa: CASSRARGAFQETQYF; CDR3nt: TGTGCCAGCAGTCGTGCACGGGGGGCCTTCCAAGAGACCCAGTACTTC
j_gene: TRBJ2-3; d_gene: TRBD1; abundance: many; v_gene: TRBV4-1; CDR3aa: CASSQSSTGSTDTQYF; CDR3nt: TGCGCCAGCAGCCAGAGCTCGACAGGGAGCACAGATACGCAGTATTTT
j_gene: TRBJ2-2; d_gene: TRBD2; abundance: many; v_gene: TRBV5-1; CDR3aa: CASSMQTGTRGPNTGELFF; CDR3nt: TGCGCCAGCAGCATGCAGACCGGGACTAGGGGCCCGAACACCGGGGAGCTGTTTTTT
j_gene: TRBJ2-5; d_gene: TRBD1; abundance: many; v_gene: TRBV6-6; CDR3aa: CASSFGQGGTQYF; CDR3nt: TGTGCCAGCAGCTTCGGACAGGGTGGGACCCAGTACTTC
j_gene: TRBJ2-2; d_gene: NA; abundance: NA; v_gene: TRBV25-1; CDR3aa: CASTTSRGITGELFF; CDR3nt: TGTGCCAGCACCACCAGCCGCGGGATAACCGGGGAGCTGTTTTTT
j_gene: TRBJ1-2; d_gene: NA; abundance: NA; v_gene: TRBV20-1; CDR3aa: CSARDLHVRDSVYGYTF; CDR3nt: TGCAGTGCTAGAGACCTCCATGTAAGAGACAGTGTCTATGGCTACACCTTC
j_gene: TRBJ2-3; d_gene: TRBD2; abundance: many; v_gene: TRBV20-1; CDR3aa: CSARVPSGTALGDTQYF; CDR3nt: TGCAGTGCTAGGGTTCCTAGCGGGACCGCCCTCGGAGATACGCAGTATTTT
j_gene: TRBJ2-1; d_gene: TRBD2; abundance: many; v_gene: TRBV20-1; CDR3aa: CSASGKGAYNEQFF; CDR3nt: TGCAGTGCCAGCGGGAAAGGGGCCTACAATGAGCAGTTCTTC
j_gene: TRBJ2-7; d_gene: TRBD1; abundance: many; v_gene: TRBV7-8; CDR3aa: CASSTGGRTTFSYEQYF; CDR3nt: TGTGCCAGCAGCACAGGGGGTCGGACAACTTTCTCCTACGAGCAGTACTTC
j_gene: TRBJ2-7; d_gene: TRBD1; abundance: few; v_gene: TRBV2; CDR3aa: CASSAGQEAYEQYF; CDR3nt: TGTGCCAGCAGTGCGGGACAGGAGGCCTACGAGCAGTACTTC
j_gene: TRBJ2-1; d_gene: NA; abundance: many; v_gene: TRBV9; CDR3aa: CASSVDGGSSYNEQFF; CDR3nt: TGTGCCAGCAGCGTAGACGGGGGAAGCTCCTACAATGAGCAGTTCTTC